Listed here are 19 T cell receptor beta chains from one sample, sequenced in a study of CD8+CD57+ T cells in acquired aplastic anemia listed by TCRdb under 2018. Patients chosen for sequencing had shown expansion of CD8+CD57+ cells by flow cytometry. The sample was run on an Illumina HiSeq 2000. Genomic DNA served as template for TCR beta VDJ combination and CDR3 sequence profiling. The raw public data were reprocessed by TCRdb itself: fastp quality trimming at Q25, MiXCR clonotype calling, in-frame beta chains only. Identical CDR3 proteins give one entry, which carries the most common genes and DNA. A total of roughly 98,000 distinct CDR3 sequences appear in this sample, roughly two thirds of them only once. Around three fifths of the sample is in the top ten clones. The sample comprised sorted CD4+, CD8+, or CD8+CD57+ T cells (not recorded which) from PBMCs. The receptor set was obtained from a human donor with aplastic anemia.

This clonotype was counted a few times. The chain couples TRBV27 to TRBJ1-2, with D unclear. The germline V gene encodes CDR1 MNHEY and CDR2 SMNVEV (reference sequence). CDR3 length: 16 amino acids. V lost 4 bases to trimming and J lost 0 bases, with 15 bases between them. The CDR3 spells CASSSTPSYANYGYTF. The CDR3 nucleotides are TGTGCCAGCAGTTCGACCCCATCGTACGCTAACTATGGCTACACCTTC.

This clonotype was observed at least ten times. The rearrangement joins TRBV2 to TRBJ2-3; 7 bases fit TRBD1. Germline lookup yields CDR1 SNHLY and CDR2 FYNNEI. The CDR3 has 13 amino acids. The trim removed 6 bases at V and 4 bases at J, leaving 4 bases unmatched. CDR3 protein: CASRYRGPDTQYF. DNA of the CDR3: TGTGCCAGCAGATACAGGGGTCCAGATACGCAGTATTTT.

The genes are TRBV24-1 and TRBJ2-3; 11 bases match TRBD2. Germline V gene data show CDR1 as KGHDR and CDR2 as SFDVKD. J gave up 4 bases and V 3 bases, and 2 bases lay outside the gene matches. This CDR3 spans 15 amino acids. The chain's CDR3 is CATSDTSGSADTQYF. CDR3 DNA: TGTGCCACCAGTGATACTAGCGGGAGCGCAGATACGCAGTATTTT.

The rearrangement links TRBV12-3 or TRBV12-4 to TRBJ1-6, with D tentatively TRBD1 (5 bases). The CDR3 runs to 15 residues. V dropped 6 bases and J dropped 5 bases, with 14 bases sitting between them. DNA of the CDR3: TGTGCCAGCAGATGGGGGGGTATAGATAATTCACCCCTCCACTTT. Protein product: CASRWGGIDNSPLHF.

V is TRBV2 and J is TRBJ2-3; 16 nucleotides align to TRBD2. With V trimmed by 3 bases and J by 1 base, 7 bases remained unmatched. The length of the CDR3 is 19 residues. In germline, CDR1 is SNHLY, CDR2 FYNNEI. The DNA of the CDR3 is TGTGCCAGCAGTGAGGGACTAGCGGGAGGGCTTGGTGGCACAGATACGCAGTATTTT. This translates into CASSEGLAGGLGGTDTQYF.

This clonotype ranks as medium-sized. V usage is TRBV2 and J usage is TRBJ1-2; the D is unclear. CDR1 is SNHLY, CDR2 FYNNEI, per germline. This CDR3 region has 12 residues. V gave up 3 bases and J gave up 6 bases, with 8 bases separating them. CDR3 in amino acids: CASSDWGDGYTF. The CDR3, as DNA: TGTGCCAGCAGTGATTGGGGAGATGGCTACACCTTC.

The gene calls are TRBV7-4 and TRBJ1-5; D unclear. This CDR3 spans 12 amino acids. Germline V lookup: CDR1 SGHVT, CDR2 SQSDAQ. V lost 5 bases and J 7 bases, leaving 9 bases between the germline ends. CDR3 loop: CASSHLWQPQHF. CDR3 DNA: TGTGCCAGCAGCCATCTTTGGCAGCCCCAGCATTTT. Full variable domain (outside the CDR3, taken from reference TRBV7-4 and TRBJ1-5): GAGVSQSPRYKVAKRGRDVALRCDSISGHVTLYWYRQTLGQGSEVLTYSQSDAQRDKSGRPSGRFSAERPERSVSTLKIQRTEQGDSAVYLCASSHLWQPQHFGDGTRLSIL.

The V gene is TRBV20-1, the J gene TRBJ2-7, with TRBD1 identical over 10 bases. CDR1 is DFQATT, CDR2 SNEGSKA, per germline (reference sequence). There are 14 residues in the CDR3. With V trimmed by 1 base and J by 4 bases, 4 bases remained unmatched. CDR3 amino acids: CSARGDRGLYEQYF. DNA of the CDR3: TGCAGTGCTAGAGGCGACAGGGGGCTTTACGAGCAGTACTTC.

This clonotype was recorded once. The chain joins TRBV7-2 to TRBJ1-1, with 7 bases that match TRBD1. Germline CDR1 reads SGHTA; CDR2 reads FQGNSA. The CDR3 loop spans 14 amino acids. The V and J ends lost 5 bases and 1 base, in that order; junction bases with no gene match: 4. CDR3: CASSVDRWNTEAFF. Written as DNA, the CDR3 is TGTGCCAGCAGCGTGGACAGGTGGAACACTGAAGCTTTCTTT. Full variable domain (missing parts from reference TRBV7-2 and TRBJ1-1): GAGVSQSPSNKVTEKGKDVELRCDPISGHTALYWYRQSLGQGLEFLIYFQGNSAPDKSGLPSDRFSAERTGGSVSTLTIQRTQQEDSAVYLCASSVDRWNTEAFFGQGTRLTVV.

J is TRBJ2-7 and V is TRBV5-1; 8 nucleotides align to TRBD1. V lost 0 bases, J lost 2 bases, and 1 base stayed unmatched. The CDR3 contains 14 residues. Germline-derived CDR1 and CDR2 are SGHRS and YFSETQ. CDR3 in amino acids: CASSLDRGTYEQYF. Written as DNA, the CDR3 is TGCGCCAGCAGCTTGGACAGGGGGACCTACGAGCAGTACTTC.

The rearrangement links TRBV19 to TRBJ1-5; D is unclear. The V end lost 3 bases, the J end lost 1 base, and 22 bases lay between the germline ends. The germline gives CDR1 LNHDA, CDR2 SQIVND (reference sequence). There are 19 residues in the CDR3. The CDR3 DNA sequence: TGTGCCAGTAGTATCGGGATTGGTACTGCTACTTCGAGCAATCAGCCCCAGCATTTT. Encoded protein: CASSIGIGTATSSNQPQHF.

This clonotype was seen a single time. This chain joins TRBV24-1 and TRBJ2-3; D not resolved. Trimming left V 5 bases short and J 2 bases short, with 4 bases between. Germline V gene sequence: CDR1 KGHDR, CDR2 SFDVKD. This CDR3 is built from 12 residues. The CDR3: CATSGVTDTQYF. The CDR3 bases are TGTGCCACCAGTGGGGTCACAGATACGCAGTATTTT.

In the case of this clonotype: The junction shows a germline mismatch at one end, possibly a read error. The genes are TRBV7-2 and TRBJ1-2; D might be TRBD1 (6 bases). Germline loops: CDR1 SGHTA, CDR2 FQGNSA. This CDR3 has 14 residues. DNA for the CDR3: TGTGCCGGCAGGAAACAGGGCCAGGGCTATGGCTACACCTTC. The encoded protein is CAGRKQGQGYGYTF.

The CDR3 DNA reads as TGTGCCAGCAAGACGGGTTCGGACAGAGCTAATTCACCCCTCCACTTT. Protein sequence: CASKTGSDRANSPLHF. The J gene is TRBJ1-6, the V gene TRBV6-1, with D perhaps TRBD1 (6 bases). Germline V gives CDR1 MNHNS, CDR2 SASEGT. This CDR3 comprises 16 residues. Deletions cut 7 bases from V and 6 bases from J, with 19 bases between.

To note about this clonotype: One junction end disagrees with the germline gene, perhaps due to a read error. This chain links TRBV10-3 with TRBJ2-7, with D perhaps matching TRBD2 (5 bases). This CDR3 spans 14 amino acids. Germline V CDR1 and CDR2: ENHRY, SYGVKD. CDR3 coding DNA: TGTGCCACCGTTCCCGGGGATCACTACTACGGGCAGTACTTC. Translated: CATVPGDHYYGQYF.

CDR3 sequence (DNA): TGCAGTGCTGGGGGACAGCTAGCTAACTATGGCTACACCTTC. Its translation: CSAGGQLANYGYTF. The chain is built from TRBV20-1 and TRBJ1-2, with 7 bases lining up with TRBD1. The length of the CDR3 is 14 residues. In germline, CDR1 is DFQATT, CDR2 SNEGSKA (reference sequence). V shed 5 bases and J 0 bases; nucleotides not matched to a gene: 6.

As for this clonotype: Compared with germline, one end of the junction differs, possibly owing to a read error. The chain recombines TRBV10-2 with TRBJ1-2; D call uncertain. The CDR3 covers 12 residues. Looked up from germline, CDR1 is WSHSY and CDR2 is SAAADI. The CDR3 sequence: CASSEGYYGYTF. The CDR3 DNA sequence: TGCGCCAGCAGTGAGGGGTACTACGGCTACACCTTC.

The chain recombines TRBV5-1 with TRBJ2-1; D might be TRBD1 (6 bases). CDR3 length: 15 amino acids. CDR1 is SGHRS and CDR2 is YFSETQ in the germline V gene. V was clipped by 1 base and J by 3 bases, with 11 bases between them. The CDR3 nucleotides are TGCGCCAGCAGCTTGACAGGGCTGAGCTACAATGAGCAGTTCTTC. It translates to CASSLTGLSYNEQFF.

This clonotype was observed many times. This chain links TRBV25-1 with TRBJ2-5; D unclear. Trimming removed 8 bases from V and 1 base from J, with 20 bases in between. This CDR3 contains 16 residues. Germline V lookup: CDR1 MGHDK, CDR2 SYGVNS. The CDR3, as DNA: TGTGCCAGCGGGAAGCTTGTCAGGCTGACCCAAGAGACCCAGTACTTC. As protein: CASGKLVRLTQETQYF.